At least ten counts were recorded for the clone carrying this T cell receptor (beta chain). Antigen: not known. Germline V lookup: CDR1 DFQATT, CDR2 SNEGSKA (reference sequence). V was pared by 6 bases and J by 3 bases, with 19 bases between. This CDR3 is built from 15 residues. The record originates from a study of blood T cells in healthy people across ages. Points from the study as a whole: A strong correlation was found between TCR beta diversity and the percentage of naive T cells.

Sample-barcoded 5' priming and a J-beta primer mix drove a second PCR of 7 to 11 cycles. From the 5' RACE reads, TCRdb called clonotypes with MiXCR, one entry per CDR3 protein. The table records some 900,000 distinct CDR3 sequences, more than 25% of them present only once. The clonotype originates from a woman of 80 years or more in good health. V is TRBV20-1 and J is TRBJ2-3; D is perhaps TRBD1 (5 bases). The sequenced sample was blood. In DNA, the CDR3 is TGCAGTGCCGCTGACGTCAGGGTACTGACAGATACGCAGTATTTT. Encoded protein: CSAADVRVLTDTQYF.